This entry lists 9 T cell receptor beta chains sequenced from one sample in a study of technical replicates of blood from a handful of donors. Measured with immunoSEQ multiplex PCR; TCRdb has only the in-frame clones, and not every one. This table holds around 100,000 clones, 85% to 95% found once. Sequencing was carried out using T cells isolated from PBMCs. The receptor source for this set is a human donor in good health.

The chain joins TRBV5-4 to TRBJ2-5; D is ambiguous. CDR3 length: 13 amino acids. V lost 4 bases to trimming and J lost 2 bases, with 9 bases between them. The germline V gene has CDR1 SGHNT and CDR2 YYREEE (reference sequence). The CDR3 nucleotides are TGTGCCAGCAGCAGAACAGCTCAAGAGACCCAGTACTTC. As protein: CASSRTAQETQYF. Using reference TRBV5-4 and TRBJ2-5 for the parts outside the CDR3, the full variable domain is ETGVTQSPTHLIKTRGQQVTLRCSSQSGHNTVSWYQQALGQGPQFIFQYYREEENGRGNFPPRFSGLQFPNYSSELNVNALELDDSALYLCASSRTAQETQYFGPGTRLLVL.

The rearrangement links TRBV5-6 to TRBJ2-7, with D uncertain. The CDR3 extends over 14 amino acids. V lost 3 bases, J lost 3 bases, and 13 bases lay in between. Germline CDR1 and CDR2: SGHDT and YYEEEE. The DNA for the CDR3 is TGTGCCAGCAGCTCTAGTGACGGATTCTACGAGCAGTACTTC. This gives the protein CASSSSDGFYEQYF.

The chain is built from TRBV9 and TRBJ2-2; TRBD2 matches at 14 bases. The CDR3 totals 19 residues. Germline CDR1 reads SGDLS; CDR2 reads YYNGEE. J lost 2 bases, V lost 4 bases, and 10 bases had no gene match. The CDR3 is CASSFNPGTSGSNTGELFF. The CDR3 DNA follows: TGTGCCAGCAGCTTTAACCCCGGGACTAGCGGGAGTAACACCGGGGAGCTGTTTTTT. The variable domain in full, completed from reference TRBV9 and TRBJ2-2, reads DSGVTQTPKHLITATGQRVTLRCSPRSGDLSVYWYQQSLDQGLQFLIQYYNGEERAKGNILERFSAQQFPDLHSELNLSSLELGDSALYFCASSFNPGTSGSNTGELFFGEGSRLTVL.

The V and J genes are TRBV6-5 and TRBJ1-5, with D uncertain. Trimming cost V 3 bases and J 1 base, with 4 bases left between them. The germline CDR1 and CDR2 sequences are MNHEY and SVGAGI. The CDR3 totals 13 residues. The CDR3: CASSYLSNQPQHF. CDR3 nucleotides: TGTGCCAGCAGTTATCTAAGCAATCAGCCCCAGCATTTT.

This clone was detected a few times. The chain uses TRBV10-3 and TRBJ2-5; 9 bases match TRBD2. The germline CDR1 and CDR2 sequences are ENHRY and SYGVKD. The V gene end was trimmed by 7 bases and the J gene end by 3 bases; junction bases not matched to a gene: 3. This CDR3 has 13 residues. The CDR3 coding sequence is TGTGCCATCACGGCTAGCGGGAAAGAGACCCAGTACTTC. It specifies CAITASGKETQYF.

This clone was picked up one time. The rearrangement joins TRBV4-1 to TRBJ1-5; D is undetermined. CDR1 is MGHRA, CDR2 YSYEKL, per germline. The CDR3 runs 14 residues. Deletions cut 0 bases from V and 2 bases from J, with 5 bases between. CDR3 region: CASSQELGNQPQHF. The CDR3 nucleotides read TGCGCCAGCAGCCAAGAACTCGGCAATCAGCCCCAGCATTTT.

The rearrangement links TRBV7-2 to TRBJ1-2; possible D gene TRBD1, 6 bases. The CDR3 covers 15 residues. V was trimmed by 5 bases and J by 0 bases, leaving 13 bases between them. From germline, CDR1 is SGHTA and CDR2 FQGNSA. The CDR3 is CASSPTGAANYGYTF. The DNA of the CDR3 is TGTGCCAGCAGCCCGACAGGAGCAGCTAACTATGGCTACACCTTC.

The chain joins TRBV5-6 to TRBJ2-2; a possible D gene is TRBD1 (6 bases). CDR3 length: 17 amino acids. V lost 3 bases to trimming and J lost 6 bases, with 21 bases between them. In germline, CDR1 is SGHDT, CDR2 YYEEEE. The chain's CDR3 is CASSSKYHRAGAGELFF. The CDR3 DNA reads TGTGCCAGCAGCTCTAAATACCACAGGGCGGGCGCCGGGGAGCTGTTTTTT.

CDR3 sequence reads: CASSEIGSGYEQYF. The CDR3 nucleotides read TGTGCCAGCAGTGAAATAGGAAGCGGTTACGAGCAGTACTTC. This rearrangement joins TRBV6-1 to TRBJ2-7; TRBD2 is a possible D gene (5 bases). Trimming removed 2 bases from V and 4 bases from J, with 12 bases in between. This CDR3 contains 14 residues. Germline CDR1 and CDR2: MNHNS and SASEGT.